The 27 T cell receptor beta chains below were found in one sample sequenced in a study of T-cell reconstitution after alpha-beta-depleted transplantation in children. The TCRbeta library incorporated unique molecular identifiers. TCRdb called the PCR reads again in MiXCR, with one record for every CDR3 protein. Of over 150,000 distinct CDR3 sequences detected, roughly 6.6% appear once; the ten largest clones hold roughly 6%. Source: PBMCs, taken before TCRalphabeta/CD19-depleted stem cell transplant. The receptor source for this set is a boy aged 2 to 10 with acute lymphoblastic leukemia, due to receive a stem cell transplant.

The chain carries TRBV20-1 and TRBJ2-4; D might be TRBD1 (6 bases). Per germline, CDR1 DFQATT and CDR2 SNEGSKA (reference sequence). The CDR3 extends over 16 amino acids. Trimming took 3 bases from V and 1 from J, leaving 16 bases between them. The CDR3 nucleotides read TGCAGTGCTAGGACAAACAGGGATGAGGCCAAAAACATTCAGTACTTC. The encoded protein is CSARTNRDEAKNIQYF.

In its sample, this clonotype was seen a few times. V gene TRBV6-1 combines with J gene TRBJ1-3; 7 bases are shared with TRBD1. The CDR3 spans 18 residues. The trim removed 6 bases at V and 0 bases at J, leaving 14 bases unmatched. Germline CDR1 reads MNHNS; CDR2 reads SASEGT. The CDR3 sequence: CASRVTRDSAVSGNTIYF. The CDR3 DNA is TGTGCCAGCAGGGTAACACGGGACAGTGCTGTCTCTGGAAACACCATATATTTT.

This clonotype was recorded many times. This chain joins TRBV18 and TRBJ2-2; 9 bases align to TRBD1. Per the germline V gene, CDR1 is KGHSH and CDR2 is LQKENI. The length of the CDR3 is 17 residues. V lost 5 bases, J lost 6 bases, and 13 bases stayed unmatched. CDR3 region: CASSKARDRDLAGELFF. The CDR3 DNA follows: TGTGCCAGCTCAAAAGCCCGGGACAGGGACTTGGCCGGGGAGCTGTTTTTT. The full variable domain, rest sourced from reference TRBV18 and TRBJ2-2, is NAGVMQNPRHLVRRRGQEARLRCSPMKGHSHVYWYRQLPEEGLKFMVYLQKENIIDESGMPKERFSAEFPKEGPSILRIQQVVRGDSAAYFCASSKARDRDLAGELFFGEGSRLTVL.

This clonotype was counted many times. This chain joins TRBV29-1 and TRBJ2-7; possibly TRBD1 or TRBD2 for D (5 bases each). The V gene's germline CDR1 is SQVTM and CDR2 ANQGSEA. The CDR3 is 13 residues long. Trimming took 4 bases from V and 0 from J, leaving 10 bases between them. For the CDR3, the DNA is TGCAGCGTTGGTAGGGACGGCTCCTACGAGCAGTACTTC. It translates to CSVGRDGSYEQYF.

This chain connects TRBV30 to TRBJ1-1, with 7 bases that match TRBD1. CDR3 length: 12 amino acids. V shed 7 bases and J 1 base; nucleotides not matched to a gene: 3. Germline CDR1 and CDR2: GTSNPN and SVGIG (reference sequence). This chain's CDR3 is CAFRDRNTEAFF. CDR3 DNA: TGTGCCTTCCGGGACAGGAACACTGAAGCTTTCTTT.

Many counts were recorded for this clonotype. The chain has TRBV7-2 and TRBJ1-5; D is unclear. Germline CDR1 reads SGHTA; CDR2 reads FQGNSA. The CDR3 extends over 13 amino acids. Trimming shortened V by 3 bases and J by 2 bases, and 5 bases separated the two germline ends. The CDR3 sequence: CASSFGGNQPQHF. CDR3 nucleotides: TGTGCCAGCAGCTTCGGGGGCAATCAGCCCCAGCATTTT.

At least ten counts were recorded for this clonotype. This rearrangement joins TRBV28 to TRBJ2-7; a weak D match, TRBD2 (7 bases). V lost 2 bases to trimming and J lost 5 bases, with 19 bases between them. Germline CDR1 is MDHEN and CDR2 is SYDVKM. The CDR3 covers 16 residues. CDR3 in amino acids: CASSLVYRGRGNEQYF. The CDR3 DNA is TGTGCCAGCAGTTTAGTCTACCGGGGGCGGGGGAACGAGCAGTACTTC.

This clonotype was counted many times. The CDR3 DNA is TGTGCCAGCAGTTCGACAGGGGGCTACAATGAGCAGTTCTTC. Translated: CASSSTGGYNEQFF. The chain uses TRBV6-4 and TRBJ2-1; 9 bases match TRBD1. The CDR3 has 14 amino acids. The V gene end was trimmed by 5 bases and the J gene end by 3 bases; junction bases not matched to a gene: 2. Looked up from germline, CDR1 is MRHNA and CDR2 is SNTAGT.

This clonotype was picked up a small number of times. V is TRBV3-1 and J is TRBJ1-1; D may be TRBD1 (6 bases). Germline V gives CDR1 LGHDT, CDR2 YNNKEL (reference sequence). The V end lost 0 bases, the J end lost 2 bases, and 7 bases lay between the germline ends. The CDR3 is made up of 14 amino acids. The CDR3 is CASSQEQGNTEAFF. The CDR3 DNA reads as TGTGCCAGCAGCCAAGAACAGGGAAACACTGAAGCTTTCTTT.

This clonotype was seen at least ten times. The CDR3 is CASSPPTSYEQYF. The CDR3 DNA reads TGTGCCAGCAGCCCCCCGACTAGCTACGAGCAGTACTTC. The chain employs TRBV9 and TRBJ2-7; TRBD2 might be the D (6 bases). Germline assignment: CDR1 SGDLS and CDR2 YYNGEE. CDR3 size: 13 residues. The V and J ends lost 4 bases and 3 bases respectively, with 11 bases between them. The entire variable domain, with the rest obtained from reference TRBV9 and TRBJ2-7, is as follows: DSGVTQTPKHLITATGQRVTLRCSPRSGDLSVYWYQQSLDQGLQFLIQYYNGEERAKGNILERFSAQQFPDLHSELNLSSLELGDSALYFCASSPPTSYEQYFGPGTRLTVT.

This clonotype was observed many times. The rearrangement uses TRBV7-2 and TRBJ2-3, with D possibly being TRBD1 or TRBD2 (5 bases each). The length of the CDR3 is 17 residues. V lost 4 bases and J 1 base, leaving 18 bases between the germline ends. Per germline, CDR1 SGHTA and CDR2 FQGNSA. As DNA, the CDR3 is TGTGCCAGCAGCTCGAGACGAAGAGGGGTGGGCACAGATACGCAGTATTTT. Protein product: CASSSRRRGVGTDTQYF.

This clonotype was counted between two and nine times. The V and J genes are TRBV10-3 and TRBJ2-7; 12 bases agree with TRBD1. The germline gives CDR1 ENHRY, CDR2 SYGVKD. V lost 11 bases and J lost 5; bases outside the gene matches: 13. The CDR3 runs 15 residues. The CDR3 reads CAASGTGGREDEQYF. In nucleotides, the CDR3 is TGTGCCGCTTCCGGGACAGGGGGCCGGGAGGACGAGCAGTACTTC.

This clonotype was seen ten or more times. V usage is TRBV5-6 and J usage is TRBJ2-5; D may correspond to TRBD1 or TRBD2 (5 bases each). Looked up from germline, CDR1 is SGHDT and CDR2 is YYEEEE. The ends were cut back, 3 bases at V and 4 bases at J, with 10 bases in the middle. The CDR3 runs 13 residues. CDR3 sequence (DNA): TGTGCCAGCAGCTCCCGGGGCGGAGAGACCCAGTACTTC. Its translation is CASSSRGGETQYF. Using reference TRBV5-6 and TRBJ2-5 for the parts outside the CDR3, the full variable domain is DAGVTQSPTHLIKTRGQQVTLRCSPKSGHDTVSWYQQALGQGPQFIFQYYEEEERQRGNFPDRFSGHQFPNYSSELNVNALLLGDSALYLCASSSRGGETQYFGPGTRLLVL.

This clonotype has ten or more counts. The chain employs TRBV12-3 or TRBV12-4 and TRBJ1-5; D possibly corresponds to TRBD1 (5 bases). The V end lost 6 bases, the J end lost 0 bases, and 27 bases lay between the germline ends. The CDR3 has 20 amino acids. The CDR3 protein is CASSLGHSWGPKYSNQPQHF. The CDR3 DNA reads TGTGCCAGCAGCCTGGGGCACAGCTGGGGCCCTAAATATAGCAATCAGCCCCAGCATTTT.

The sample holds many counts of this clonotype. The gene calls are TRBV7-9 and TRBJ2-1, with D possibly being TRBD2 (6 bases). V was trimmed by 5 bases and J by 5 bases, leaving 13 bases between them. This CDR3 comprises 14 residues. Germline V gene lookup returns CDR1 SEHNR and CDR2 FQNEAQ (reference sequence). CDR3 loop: CASSERRGDNEQFF. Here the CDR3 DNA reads TGTGCCAGCAGCGAAAGGCGGGGAGACAATGAGCAGTTCTTC.

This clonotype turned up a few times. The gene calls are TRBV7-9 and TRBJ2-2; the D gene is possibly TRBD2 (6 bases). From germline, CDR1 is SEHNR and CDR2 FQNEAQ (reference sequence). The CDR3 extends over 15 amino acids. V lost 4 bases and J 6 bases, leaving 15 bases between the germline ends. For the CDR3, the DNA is TGTGCCAGCAGCTCCCAGGGAGGTCGGGCCGGGGAGCTGTTTTTT. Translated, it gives CASSSQGGRAGELFF.

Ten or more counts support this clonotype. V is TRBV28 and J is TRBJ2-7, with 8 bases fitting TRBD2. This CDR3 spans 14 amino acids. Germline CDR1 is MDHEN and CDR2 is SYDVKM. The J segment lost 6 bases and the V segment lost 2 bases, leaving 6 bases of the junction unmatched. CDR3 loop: CASSLPGLASEQYF. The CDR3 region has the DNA TGTGCCAGCAGTTTACCCGGACTAGCATCCGAGCAGTACTTC.

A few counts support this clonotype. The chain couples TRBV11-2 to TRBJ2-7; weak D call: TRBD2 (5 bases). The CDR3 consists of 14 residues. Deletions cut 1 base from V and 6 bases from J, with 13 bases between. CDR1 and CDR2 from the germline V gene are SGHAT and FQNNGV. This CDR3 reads CASSLVPGGGEQYF. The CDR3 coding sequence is TGTGCCAGCAGCTTAGTCCCCGGAGGTGGCGAGCAGTACTTC.

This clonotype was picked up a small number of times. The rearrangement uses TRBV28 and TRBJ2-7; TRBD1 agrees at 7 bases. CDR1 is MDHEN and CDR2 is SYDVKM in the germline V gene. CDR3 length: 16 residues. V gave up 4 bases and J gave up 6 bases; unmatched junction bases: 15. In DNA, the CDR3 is TGTGCCAGCAGTTCAAGCGAGGGACAGAAACCCTCCGAGCAGTACTTC. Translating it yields CASSSSEGQKPSEQYF.

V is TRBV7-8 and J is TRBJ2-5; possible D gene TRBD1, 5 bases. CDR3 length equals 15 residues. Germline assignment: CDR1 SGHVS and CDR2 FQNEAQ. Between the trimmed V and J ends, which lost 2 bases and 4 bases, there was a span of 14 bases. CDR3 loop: CASSLIQGWGETQYF. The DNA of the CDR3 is TGTGCCAGCAGCTTAATTCAGGGCTGGGGAGAGACCCAGTACTTC.

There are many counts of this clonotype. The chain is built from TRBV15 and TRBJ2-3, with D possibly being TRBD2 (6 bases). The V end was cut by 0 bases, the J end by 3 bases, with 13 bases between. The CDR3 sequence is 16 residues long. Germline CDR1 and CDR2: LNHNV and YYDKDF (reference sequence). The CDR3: CATSRDLIGGTDTQYF. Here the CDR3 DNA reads TGTGCCACCAGCAGAGATCTAATCGGGGGTACAGATACGCAGTATTTT.

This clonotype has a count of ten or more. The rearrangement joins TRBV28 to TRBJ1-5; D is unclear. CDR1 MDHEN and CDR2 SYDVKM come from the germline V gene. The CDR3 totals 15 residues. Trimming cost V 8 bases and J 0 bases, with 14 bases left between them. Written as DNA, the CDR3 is TGTGCCAGCTGCGGGAAACTCTATAGCAATCAGCCCCAGCATTTT. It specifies CASCGKLYSNQPQHF. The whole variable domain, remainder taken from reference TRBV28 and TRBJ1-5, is DVKVTQSSRYLVKRTGEKVFLECVQDMDHENMFWYRQDPGLGLRLIYFSYDVKMKEKGDIPEGYSVSREKKERFSLILESASTNQTSMYLCASCGKLYSNQPQHFGDGTRLSIL.

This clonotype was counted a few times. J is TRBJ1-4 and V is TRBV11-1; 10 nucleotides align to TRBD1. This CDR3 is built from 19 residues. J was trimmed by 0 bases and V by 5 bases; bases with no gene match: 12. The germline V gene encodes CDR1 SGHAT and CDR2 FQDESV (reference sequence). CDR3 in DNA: TGTGCCAGCAGCCGGGACAGGGGAAGAGGCCAGGCAACTAATGAAAAACTGTTTTTT. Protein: CASSRDRGRGQATNEKLFF.

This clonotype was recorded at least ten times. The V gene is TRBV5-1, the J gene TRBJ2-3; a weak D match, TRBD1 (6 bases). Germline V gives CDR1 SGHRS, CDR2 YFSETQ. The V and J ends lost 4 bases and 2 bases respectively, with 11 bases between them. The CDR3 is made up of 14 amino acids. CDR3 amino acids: CASSTGTPTDTQYF. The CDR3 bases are TGCGCCAGCAGCACAGGGACCCCCACAGATACGCAGTATTTT.

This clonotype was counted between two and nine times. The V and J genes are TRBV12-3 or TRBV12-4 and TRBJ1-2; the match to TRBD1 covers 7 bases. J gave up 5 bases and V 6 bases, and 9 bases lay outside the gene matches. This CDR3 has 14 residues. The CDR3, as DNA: TGTGCCAGCAGCCTTAGACAGGGCGGGTATGGCTACACCTTC. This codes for CASSLRQGGYGYTF.

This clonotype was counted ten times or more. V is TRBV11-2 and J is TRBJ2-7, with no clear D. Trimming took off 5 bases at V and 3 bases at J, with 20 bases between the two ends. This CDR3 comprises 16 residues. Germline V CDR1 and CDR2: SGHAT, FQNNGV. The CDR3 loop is CASSPGPNSAGYEQYF. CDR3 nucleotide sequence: TGTGCCAGCAGCCCAGGCCCCAACAGTGCTGGCTACGAGCAGTACTTC. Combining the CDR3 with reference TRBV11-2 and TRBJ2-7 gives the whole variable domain EAGVAQSPRYKIIEKRQSVAFWCNPISGHATLYWYQQILGQGPKLLIQFQNNGVVDDSQLPKDRFSAERLKGVDSTLKIQPAKLEDSAVYLCASSPGPNSAGYEQYFGPGTRLTVT.

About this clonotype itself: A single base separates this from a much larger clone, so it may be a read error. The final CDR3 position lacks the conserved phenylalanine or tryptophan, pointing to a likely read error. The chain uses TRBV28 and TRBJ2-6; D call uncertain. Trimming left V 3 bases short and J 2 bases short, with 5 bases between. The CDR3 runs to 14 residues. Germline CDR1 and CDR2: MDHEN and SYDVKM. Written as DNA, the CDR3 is TGTGCCAGCAGTTTTTACACTGGGGCCAACGTCCTGACTTAC. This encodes CASSFYTGANVLTY.